This passage covers 22 T cell receptor beta chains from one sample sequenced in a study of blood T cell repertoires in COVID-19. Method: immunoSEQ multiplex PCR; TCRdb's copy keeps in-frame clones and lacks some. Among around 260,000 clones, approximately 85% were seen once, and the ten largest hold approximately 12%. Specimen: peripheral blood. The receptors were gathered from a human donor in a cohort sampled during active COVID-19.

This clone was counted once. The gene calls are TRBV4-1 and TRBJ2-3, with TRBD2 matching 11 bases. Unmatched junction bases numbered 11, after V lost 4 bases and J lost 2 bases. The CDR3 sequence is 18 residues long. The germline V gene encodes CDR1 MGHRA and CDR2 YSYEKL. For the CDR3, the DNA is TGCGCCAGCAGCCGGGTGATACGGGGACTAGCGGACACAGATACGCAGTATTTT. The encoded protein is CASSRVIRGLADTDTQYF.

The chain uses TRBV11-3 and TRBJ1-1; D not resolved. Trimming left V 5 bases short and J 1 base short, with 8 bases between. CDR1 is SGHNT, CDR2 YENEEA, per germline. The CDR3 length is 13 residues. CDR3 bases: TGTGCCAGCAGCCATGACAAGAACACTGAAGCTTTCTTT. Amino acids: CASSHDKNTEAFF.

The rearrangement links TRBV18 to TRBJ2-5; possibly TRBD2 for D (6 bases). V dropped 0 bases and J dropped 4 bases, with 6 bases sitting between them. CDR1 and CDR2 (germline): KGHSH, LQKENI. There are 13 residues in the CDR3. In nucleotides, the CDR3 is TGTGCCAGCTCACCACCGGGACTAGAGACCCAGTACTTC. It yields the protein CASSPPGLETQYF.

In DNA, the CDR3 is TGTGCCAGTAGTGGGACACCCGGAAACACCATATATTTT. Its translation: CASSGTPGNTIYF. The rearrangement links TRBV19 to TRBJ1-3; D perhaps matches TRBD1 (6 bases). Trimming pared 5 bases from V and 4 bases from J, leaving 9 bases between. From germline, CDR1 is LNHDA and CDR2 SQIVND (reference sequence). The CDR3 has 13 residues.

This chain's CDR3 is CASSWASGRYEQYF. The CDR3 coding sequence is TGTGCCAGCAGCTGGGCTAGCGGGAGGTACGAGCAGTACTTC. The gene calls are TRBV7-2 and TRBJ2-7, with 11 nucleotides matching TRBD2. Per germline, CDR1 SGHTA and CDR2 FQGNSA. This CDR3 is 14 amino acids long. With 4 bases clipped from V and 4 bases from J, the junction kept 3 bases outside the gene matches.

The chain combines TRBV18 with TRBJ1-5, with TRBD1 identical over 7 bases. Trimming at V came to 2 bases and at J to 3 bases, leaving 1 base not matched to a gene. This CDR3 is 14 amino acids long. The germline CDR1 and CDR2 sequences are KGHSH and LQKENI. CDR3 loop: CASSPGTDNQPQHF. CDR3 sequence (DNA): TGTGCCAGCTCACCAGGGACAGACAATCAGCCCCAGCATTTT. The full variable domain, with the rest looked up from reference TRBV18 and TRBJ1-5, is NAGVMQNPRHLVRRRGQEARLRCSPMKGHSHVYWYRQLPEEGLKFMVYLQKENIIDESGMPKERFSAEFPKEGPSILRIQQVVRGDSAAYFCASSPGTDNQPQHFGDGTRLSIL.

The J gene is TRBJ2-1, the V gene TRBV29-1; 8 nucleotides match TRBD2. CDR3 length: 15 residues. CDR1 and CDR2 from the germline V gene are SQVTM and ANQGSEA. V was pared by 7 bases and J by 7 bases, with 15 bases of the junction left unmatched. Written as DNA, the CDR3 is TGCAGCGCCGAGATTAGCGGGACTCTTCGAAATGAGCAGTTCTTC. Its translation is CSAEISGTLRNEQFF.

The J gene is TRBJ1-6, the V gene TRBV27, with TRBD1 as a possible D gene (5 bases). CDR1 is MNHEY and CDR2 is SMNVEV in the germline V gene (reference sequence). The CDR3 sequence is 14 residues long. Deletions cut 6 bases from V and 7 bases from J, with 13 bases between. The CDR3 is CASRGLGGNSPLHF. The CDR3 nucleotides are TGTGCCAGCAGGGGGCTCGGGGGGAATTCACCCCTCCACTTT.

The chain has TRBV10-1 and TRBJ1-6, with D maybe TRBD1 (5 bases). This CDR3 spans 12 amino acids. The germline gives CDR1 WNHNN, CDR2 SYGVQD (reference sequence). The V gene lost 4 bases and the J gene lost 7 bases, with 5 bases spanning the gap. CDR3 in DNA: TGCGCCAGCAGTGGACAGAATTCACCCCTCCACTTT. Translating it yields CASSGQNSPLHF.

The V and J genes are TRBV7-9 and TRBJ1-5; tentatively, D is TRBD1 (5 bases). V was clipped by 4 bases and J by 4 bases, with 14 bases between them. The CDR3 runs to 15 residues. Germline CDR1 is SEHNR and CDR2 is FQNEAQ (reference sequence). CDR3 sequence reads: CASSSGAPRNQPQHF. CDR3 bases: TGTGCCAGCAGCTCTGGGGCCCCTAGAAATCAGCCCCAGCATTTT.

The chain carries TRBV29-1 and TRBJ2-1, with a weak D call TRBD2 (5 bases). The CDR3 runs 12 residues. Trimming left V 2 bases short and J 6 bases short, with 8 bases between. Germline CDR1 reads SQVTM; CDR2 reads ANQGSEA. CDR3: CSVELGGNEQFF. The DNA for the CDR3 is TGCAGCGTTGAATTAGGAGGCAATGAGCAGTTCTTC.

This clone has just a few counts. This rearrangement joins TRBV11-2 to TRBJ1-1, with 9 nucleotides matching TRBD1. CDR3 size: 14 residues. V lost 3 bases, J lost 9 bases, and 8 bases stayed unmatched. In germline, CDR1 is SGHAT, CDR2 FQNNGV. Here the CDR3 reads CASSFTGGGSQAFF. The CDR3 DNA is TGTGCCAGCAGCTTCACAGGGGGCGGGAGTCAAGCTTTCTTT.

The V call is TRBV11-2, the J call TRBJ2-2, with 7 bases aligning to TRBD1. This CDR3 contains 17 residues. Germline-derived CDR1 and CDR2 are SGHAT and FQNNGV. Trimming cost V 5 bases and J 4 bases; bases outside gene matches: 13. CDR3 amino acids: CASSQPDRTGPTGELFF. In DNA form, the CDR3 reads TGTGCCAGCAGCCAACCGGACAGGACGGGCCCCACCGGGGAGCTGTTTTTT.

This clone appeared a single time. The chain carries TRBV5-1 and TRBJ1-4; a weak D match, TRBD1 (5 bases). Looked up from germline, CDR1 is SGHRS and CDR2 is YFSETQ. The CDR3 runs to 16 residues. The ends were cut back, 4 bases at V and 8 bases at J, with 21 bases in the middle. This CDR3 is CASSPSGREGTEKLFF. The DNA for the CDR3 is TGCGCCAGCAGCCCTAGCGGTCGGGAAGGGACGGAAAAACTGTTTTTT.

The sample holds a few counts of this clone. The chain is built from TRBV5-4 and TRBJ2-2; 13 bases line up with TRBD2. CDR3 length: 16 amino acids. Unmatched junction bases numbered 6, after V lost 4 bases and J lost 6 bases. Germline V CDR1 and CDR2: SGHNT, YYREEE (reference sequence). CDR3 loop: CASSPGLAGRAGELFF. The CDR3 DNA reads TGTGCCAGCAGCCCGGGACTAGCGGGAAGGGCCGGGGAGCTGTTTTTT.

The chain carries TRBV7-2 and TRBJ2-1, with TRBD2 identical over 12 bases. Germline lookup yields CDR1 SGHTA and CDR2 FQGNSA. The CDR3 has 16 residues. J lost 8 bases, V lost 1 base, and 6 bases had no gene match. The CDR3 bases are TGTGCCAGCAGCTTAGGCGGACTAGCGGGAACGGATGAGCAGTTCTTC. Amino acid sequence: CASSLGGLAGTDEQFF.

The chain employs TRBV4-3 and TRBJ2-1, with 9 bases identical to TRBD2. V gave up 0 bases and J gave up 2 bases; unmatched junction bases: 5. Germline V gene lookup returns CDR1 LGHNA and CDR2 YSLEER. The CDR3 sequence is 17 residues long. The CDR3: CASSQDQASGTYNEQFF. In nucleotides, the CDR3 is TGCGCCAGCAGCCAAGATCAGGCTAGCGGGACCTACAATGAGCAGTTCTTC.

The rearrangement uses TRBV19 and TRBJ2-7, with a tentative D call TRBD1 (5 bases). The CDR3 length is 14 residues. V lost 3 bases and J 0 bases, leaving 9 bases between the germline ends. Germline V gene lookup returns CDR1 LNHDA and CDR2 SQIVND (reference sequence). The CDR3 bases are TGTGCCAGTAGTATGAGCAGGGACTCCTACGAGCAGTACTTC. This translates into CASSMSRDSYEQYF.

This clone has just a few counts. The chain uses TRBV5-1 and TRBJ2-7, with D possibly matching TRBD2 (6 bases). Germline CDR1 SGHRS, CDR2 YFSETQ. Trimming cost V 1 base and J 6 bases, with 11 bases left between them. The CDR3 covers 13 residues. The CDR3 loop is CASSLQEGREQYF. CDR3 nucleotides: TGCGCCAGCAGCTTGCAGGAGGGCCGCGAGCAGTACTTC.

The chain is built from TRBV6-5 and TRBJ2-7; D call uncertain. This CDR3 spans 13 amino acids. CDR1 MNHEY and CDR2 SVGAGI come from the germline V gene. V gave up 6 bases and J gave up 1 base, with 10 bases separating them. The CDR3 is CASRPTVSYEQYF. The DNA for the CDR3 is TGTGCCAGCAGACCAACAGTTTCCTACGAGCAGTACTTC.

The V call is TRBV18, the J call TRBJ2-4; 8 bases are a match to TRBD1. This CDR3 region has 17 residues. The J segment lost 3 bases and the V segment lost 3 bases, leaving 10 bases of the junction unmatched. Germline V gene data show CDR1 as KGHSH and CDR2 as LQKENI. CDR3 DNA: TGTGCCAGCTCACCGGACAGGGCCGGGATCGGCAAAAACATTCAGTACTTC. Translated, it gives CASSPDRAGIGKNIQYF.

The rearrangement uses TRBV7-3 and TRBJ2-5, with 12 bases fitting TRBD2. This CDR3 comprises 19 residues. Germline V lookup: CDR1 SGHTA, CDR2 FQGTGA. J gave up 5 bases and V 1 base, and 14 bases lay outside the gene matches. For the CDR3, the DNA is TGTGCCAGCAGCTTAAGAAGGCAAGGGACTAGCGGGCGGGAGGAGACCCAGTACTTC. Protein: CASSLRRQGTSGREETQYF.